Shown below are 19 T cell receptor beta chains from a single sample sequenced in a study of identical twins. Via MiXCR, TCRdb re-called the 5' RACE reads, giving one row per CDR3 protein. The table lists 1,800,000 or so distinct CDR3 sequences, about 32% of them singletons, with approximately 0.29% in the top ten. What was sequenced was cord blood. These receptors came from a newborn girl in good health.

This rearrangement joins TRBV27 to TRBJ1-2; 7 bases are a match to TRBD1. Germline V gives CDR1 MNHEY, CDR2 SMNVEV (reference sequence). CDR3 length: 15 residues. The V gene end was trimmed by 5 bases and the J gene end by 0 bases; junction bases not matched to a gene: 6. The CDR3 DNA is TGTGCCAGCAGTGCACACGGGACAGCTAACTATGGCTACACCTTC. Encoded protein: CASSAHGTANYGYTF.

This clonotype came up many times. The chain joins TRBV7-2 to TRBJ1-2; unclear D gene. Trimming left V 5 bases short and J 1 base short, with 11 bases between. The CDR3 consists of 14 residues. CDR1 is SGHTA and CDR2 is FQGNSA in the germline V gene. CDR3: CASSAGHLNYGYTF. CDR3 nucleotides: TGTGCCAGCAGCGCCGGCCATCTTAACTATGGCTACACCTTC.

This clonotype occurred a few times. CDR3 sequence reads: CASGTGGLSYNEQFF. The CDR3, as DNA: TGTGCCAGCGGGACTGGCGGTCTCTCCTACAATGAGCAGTTCTTC. The gene calls are TRBV6-2 or TRBV6-3 and TRBJ2-1; a weak D match, TRBD2 (6 bases). Trimming shortened V by 8 bases and J by 0 bases, and 14 bases separated the two germline ends. The V gene's germline CDR1 is MNHEY and CDR2 SVGEGT. This CDR3 spans 15 amino acids.

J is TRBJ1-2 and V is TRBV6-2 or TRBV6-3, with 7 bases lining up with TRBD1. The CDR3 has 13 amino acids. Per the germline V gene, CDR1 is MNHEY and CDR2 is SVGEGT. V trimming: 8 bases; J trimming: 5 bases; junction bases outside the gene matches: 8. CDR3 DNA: TGTGCCAGCGGTCGGGCGACAGGGTATGGCTACACCTTC. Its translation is CASGRATGYGYTF.

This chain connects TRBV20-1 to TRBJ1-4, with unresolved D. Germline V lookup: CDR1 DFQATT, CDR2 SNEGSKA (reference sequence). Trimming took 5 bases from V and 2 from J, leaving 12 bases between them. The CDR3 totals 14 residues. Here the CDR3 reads CSAPSTGTNEKLFF. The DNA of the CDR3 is TGCAGTGCTCCCTCGACGGGCACTAATGAAAAACTGTTTTTT.

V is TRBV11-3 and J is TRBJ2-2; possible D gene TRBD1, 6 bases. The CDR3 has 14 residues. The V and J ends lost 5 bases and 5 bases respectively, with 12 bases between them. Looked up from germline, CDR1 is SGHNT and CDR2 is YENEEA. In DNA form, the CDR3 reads TGTGCCAGCAGCCCGCAAACAGGGACCGGGGAGCTGTTTTTT. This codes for CASSPQTGTGELFF.

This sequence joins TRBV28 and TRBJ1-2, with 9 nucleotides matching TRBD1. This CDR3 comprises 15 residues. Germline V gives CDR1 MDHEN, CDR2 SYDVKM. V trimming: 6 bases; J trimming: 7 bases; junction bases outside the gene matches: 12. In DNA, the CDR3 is TGTGCCAGCAGCTCTCCCGGGACAGGGTTCGGTGGCTACACCTTC. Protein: CASSSPGTGFGGYTF.

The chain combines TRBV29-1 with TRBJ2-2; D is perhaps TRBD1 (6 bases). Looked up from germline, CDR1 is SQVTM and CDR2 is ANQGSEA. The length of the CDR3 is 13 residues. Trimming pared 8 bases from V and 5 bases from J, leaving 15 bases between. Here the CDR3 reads CSFRSGETGELFF. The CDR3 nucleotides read TGCAGCTTCCGATCAGGGGAAACCGGGGAGCTGTTTTTT.

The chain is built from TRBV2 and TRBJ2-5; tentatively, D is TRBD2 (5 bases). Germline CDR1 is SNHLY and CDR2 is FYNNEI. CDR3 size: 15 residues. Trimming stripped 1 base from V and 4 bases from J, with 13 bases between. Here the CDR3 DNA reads TGTGCCAGCAGTGAAGGACGGAGCGAGGGAGAGACCCAGTACTTC. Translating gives CASSEGRSEGETQYF.

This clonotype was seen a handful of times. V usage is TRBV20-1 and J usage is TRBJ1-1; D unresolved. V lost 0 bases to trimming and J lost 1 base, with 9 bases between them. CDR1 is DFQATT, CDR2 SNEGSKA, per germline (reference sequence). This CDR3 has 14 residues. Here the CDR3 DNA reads TGCAGTGCTAGAGATCTAGGTCAGAACACTGAAGCTTTCTTT. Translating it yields CSARDLGQNTEAFF.

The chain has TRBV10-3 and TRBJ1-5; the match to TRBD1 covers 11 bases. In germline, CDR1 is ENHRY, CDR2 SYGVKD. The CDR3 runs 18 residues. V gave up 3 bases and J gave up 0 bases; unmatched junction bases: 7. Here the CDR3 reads CAISEVGTGGYSNQPQHF. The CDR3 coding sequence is TGTGCCATCAGTGAAGTAGGGACAGGGGGTTATAGCAATCAGCCCCAGCATTTT.

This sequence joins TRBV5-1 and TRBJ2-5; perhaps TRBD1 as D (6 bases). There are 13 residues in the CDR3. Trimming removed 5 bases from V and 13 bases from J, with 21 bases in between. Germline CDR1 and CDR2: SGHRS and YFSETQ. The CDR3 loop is CASRPDRHNERYF. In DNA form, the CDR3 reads TGCGCCAGCAGACCGGACAGACACAATGAGCGGTACTTC. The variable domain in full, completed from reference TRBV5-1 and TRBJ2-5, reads KAGVTQTPRYLIKTRGQQVTLSCSPISGHRSVSWYQQTPGQGLQFLFEYFSETQRNKGNFPGRFSGRQFSNSRSEMNVSTLELGDSALYLCASRPDRHNERYFGPGTRLLVL.

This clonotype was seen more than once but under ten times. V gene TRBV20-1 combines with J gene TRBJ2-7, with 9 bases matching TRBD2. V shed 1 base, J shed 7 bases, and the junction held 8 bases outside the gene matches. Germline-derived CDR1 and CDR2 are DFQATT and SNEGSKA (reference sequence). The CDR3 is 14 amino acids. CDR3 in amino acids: CSARGPSGNREQYF. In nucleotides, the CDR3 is TGCAGTGCTAGAGGCCCTAGCGGGAATAGAGAGCAGTACTTC.

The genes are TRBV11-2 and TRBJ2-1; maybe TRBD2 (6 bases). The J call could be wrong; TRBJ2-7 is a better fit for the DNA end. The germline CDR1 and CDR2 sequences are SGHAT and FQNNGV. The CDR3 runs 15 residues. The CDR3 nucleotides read TGTGCCAGCCATAAGAGGCGGGACGCCTTACACGAGCAGTACTTC. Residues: CASHKRRDALHEQYF.

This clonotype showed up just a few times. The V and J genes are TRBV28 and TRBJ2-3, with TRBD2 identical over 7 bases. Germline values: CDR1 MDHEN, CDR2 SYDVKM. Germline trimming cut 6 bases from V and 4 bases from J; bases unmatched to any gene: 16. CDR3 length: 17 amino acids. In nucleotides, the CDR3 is TGTGCCAGCAGCCAGCCCGTCCTGGCGGGAGCGGCAGATACGCAGTATTTT. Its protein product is CASSQPVLAGAADTQYF.

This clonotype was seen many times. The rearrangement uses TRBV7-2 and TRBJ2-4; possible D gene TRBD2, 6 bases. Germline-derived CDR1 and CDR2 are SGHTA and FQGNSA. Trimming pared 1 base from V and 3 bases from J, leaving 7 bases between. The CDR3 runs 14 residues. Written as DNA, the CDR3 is TGTGCCAGCAGCTTAGGGACTAACAAAAACATTCAGTACTTC. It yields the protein CASSLGTNKNIQYF. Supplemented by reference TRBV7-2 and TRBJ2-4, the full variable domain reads GAGVSQSPSNKVTEKGKDVELRCDPISGHTALYWYRQSLGQGLEFLIYFQGNSAPDKSGLPSDRFSAERTGGSVSTLTIQRTQQEDSAVYLCASSLGTNKNIQYFGAGTRLSVL.

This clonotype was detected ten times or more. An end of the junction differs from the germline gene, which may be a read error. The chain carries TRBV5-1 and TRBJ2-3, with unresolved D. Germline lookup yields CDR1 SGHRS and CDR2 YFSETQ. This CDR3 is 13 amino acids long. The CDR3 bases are TGTGCCAGCAGCTTAGAGAGACCGGATACGCAGTATTTT. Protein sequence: CASSLERPDTQYF.

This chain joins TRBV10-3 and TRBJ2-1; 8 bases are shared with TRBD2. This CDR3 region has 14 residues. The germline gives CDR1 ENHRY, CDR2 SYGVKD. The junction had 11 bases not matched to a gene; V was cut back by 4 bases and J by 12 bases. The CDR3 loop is CAISAPGGALAQFF. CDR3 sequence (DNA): TGTGCCATCAGTGCCCCCGGGGGGGCCCTCGCGCAGTTCTTC.

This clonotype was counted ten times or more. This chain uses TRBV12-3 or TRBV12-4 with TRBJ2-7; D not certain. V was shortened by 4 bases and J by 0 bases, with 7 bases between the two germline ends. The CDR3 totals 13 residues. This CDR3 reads CASSSPGSYEQYF. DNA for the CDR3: TGTGCCAGCAGTTCCCCGGGCTCCTACGAGCAGTACTTC.